This T cell receptor beta chain appears in the sequencing data of a study of regulatory T cells in long-lasting Graves disease. Turning to the study itself: Persistent Graves' disease denoted over 5 years of antithyroid drugs plus positive TSH receptor antibodies. General study points: The researchers studied only peripheral blood, not thyroid tissue. Under persistent disease, TRBV28, TRBJ1-2 and TRBJ2-5 were used preferentially.

V gave up 0 bases and J gave up 5 bases; unmatched junction bases: 9. The CDR3 is made up of 16 amino acids. The V gene's germline CDR1 is SGHNT and CDR2 YYREEE (reference sequence). Sequencing libraries for TCR beta were prepared with iRepertoire HTBI primers and Arm-PCR of CDR3 regions. TCRdb passed the multiplex PCR reads through MiXCR, listing each CDR3 protein once. The sample includes hundreds of thousands of distinct CDR3 sequences, about 30% of them seen just once. Documented time point: persistent/refractory GD, antithyroid drugs over 5 years with positive TRAb. The TCR library was made from RNA extracted from PBMCs. For this clonotype: Its antigen is undetermined.

Sequencing used peripheral blood mononuclear cells (PBMCs), obtained when the disease was refractory, from a patient treated with antithyroid drugs. This sequence was found in a female donor with Graves disease. The V gene is TRBV5-4, the J gene TRBJ2-5, with 8 nucleotides matching TRBD2. CDR3: CASSLAREEEKETQYF. The CDR3 DNA sequence: TGTGCCAGCAGCTTGGCGCGGGAGGAAGAAAAGGAGACCCAGTACTTC. Looking up the rest from reference TRBV5-4 and TRBJ2-5 gives the full variable domain: ETGVTQSPTHLIKTRGQQVTLRCSSQSGHNTVSWYQQALGQGPQFIFQYYREEENGRGNFPPRFSGLQFPNYSSELNVNALELDDSALYLCASSLAREEEKETQYFGPGTRLLVL.